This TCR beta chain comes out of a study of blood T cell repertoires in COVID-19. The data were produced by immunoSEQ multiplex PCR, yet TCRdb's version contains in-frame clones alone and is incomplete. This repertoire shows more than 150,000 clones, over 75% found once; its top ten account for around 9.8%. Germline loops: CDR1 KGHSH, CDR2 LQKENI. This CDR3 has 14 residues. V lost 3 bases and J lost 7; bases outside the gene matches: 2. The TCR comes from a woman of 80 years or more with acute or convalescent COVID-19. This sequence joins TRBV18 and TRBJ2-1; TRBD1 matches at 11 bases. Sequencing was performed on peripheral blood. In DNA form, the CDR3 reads TGTGCCAGCTCACCCCGGGACAGGGGGAATGAGCAGTTCTTC. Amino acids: CASSPRDRGNEQFF.